This TCR beta chain is drawn from a study of cytomegalovirus exposure and HLA in healthy donors (dated by TCRdb to between 2016 and 2019). About the full investigation: An earlier analysis of about 530 of the donors reported about 300 Gb of sequence data and some 110 million unique TCR beta sequences obtained from around 170 million T cells. An early release covering over 500 HLA-typed donors comprised about 310 gigabases of sequencing data and roughly 85 million unique TCR sequences. Of the roughly 400 genotyped donors, roughly 80% fell in the genetic ancestry cluster associated with self-reported Caucasian donors. The aim of the study was to test whether cataloging public T cell receptors could identify signatures of past pathogen exposure. The study used immunosequencing to profile the T cell repertoires of several hundred subjects and linked those repertoires to cytomegalovirus serostatus. Along with the roughly 700-subject first cohort, a separate validation cohort of roughly 110 different subjects was used. High-throughput TCR immunosequencing, statistical association of individual TCRs with disease status, and machine learning were combined to predict cytomegalovirus infection status. In a later analysis, previously published TCR beta repertoires from 666 donors were re-analyzed and high-resolution HLA genotyping was added so that TCR occurrence patterns could be studied. In the later analysis, no new phenotypic data were used to find candidate immune exposures; instead, reliance was placed on TCR beta sequences and their occurrence across donors. To decide whether each TCR beta V gene segment behaved as functional or pseudogenic, an earlier analysis of some 570 of the donors relied on high-throughput TCR beta sequencing. Donor age, sex, ethnicity and CMV serostatus were compiled alongside the repertoire data. In a later genetic analysis, genome-wide SNP genotypes for about 65% of the roughly 700 donors were used, and that subset was treated as a discovery cohort. Every discovery cohort repertoire had been produced on one sequencing platform. HLA typing included class I and class II loci at four-digit resolution. The number of typed donors differed by locus: about 629-640 for A, B, C, DRB1 and DQB1; 500 to 550 for DQA1; fewer than 610 for DPA1; and around 490 for DPB1. A handful of DR-DQ haplotypes were handled as single units for association and clustering because linkage in the cohort was strong. Across under 500 genotyped donors of the cohort, an average of about 240,000 unique TCR beta nucleotide sequences per donor were sequenced, and roughly a sixth of those sequences were non-productive. Study-wide conclusions, independent of this receptor: CMV serostatus was the only immune exposure information available for the cohort. The sequencing pipeline was judged likely to have produced a cluster of highly shared sequence variants as a technical artifact. Linkage disequilibrium might explain the correlated functional status among segregating V segments, but an unknown experimental factor could not be excluded. Three of the identified cytomegalovirus-associated TCR beta chains were confirmed in vitro to be specific for cytomegalovirus antigens. A later analysis found that most CMV-associated TCR beta chains appeared HLA-restricted, with HLA associations seemingly driven largely by CMV exposure. A later analysis found that HLA-associated TCR beta chains were more clonally expanded and had lower generation probabilities than equally common non-associated chains. Across donors, most TCR sequences were observed very rarely, whereas some public TCRs were present in many individuals. A later analysis found that TCR association rates varied across HLA loci, with DRB1 alleles showing the most associated TCRs and HLA-C alleles the fewest. Because counts were too low, seventeen rarely observed V segments, including chromosome 9 orphons, were excluded from the earlier analysis of around 640 of the donors. Roughly uniform sequencing depth across donors was assumed in presence/absence analyses, although this assumption may not hold. Because the 87-base-pair reads could not distinguish some IMGT-functional V segments, including TRBV6-2 and TRBV6-3, those segments were excluded. When HLA alleles, especially DR and DQ, strongly co-occurred, attributing TCR associations to individual alleles was difficult. A further reported finding was that TCR beta sequences accurately predicted the HLA-A and HLA-B alleles for most subjects in the first cohort. Because HLA typing was unavailable for some donors at each locus, only the typed subset was used in association tests. At a false discovery rate of 0.05, a later analysis linked around 17,000 TCR beta sequences to specific HLA alleles. V-gene and J-gene trimming of TCR beta chains was associated with a missense DCLRE1C variant in a later genetic analysis, and the association was replicated in an independent cohort. In the study, approximately 160 TCR beta chains were listed as associated with cytomegalovirus. The classifier was reported to diagnose cytomegalovirus status with high specificity and sensitivity in both the original and validation cohorts. A later analysis reported that several top co-occurrence clusters appeared linked to parvovirus B19, influenza, CMV and Epstein-Barr virus. Only TCR beta chains were sequenced in this cohort, and the absence of alpha or paired-chain data limited detectable features. Compared with the roughly 670-donor mean, donors in an Asian-associated ancestry cluster had fewer N-insertions in productive TCRs, according to a later genetic analysis. According to the authors, the approach could potentially be generalized to other disease states and immunological phenotypes. In an earlier analysis of 587 of the donors, most TCR beta V segments appeared in productive rearrangements about 87% or about 30% of the time, broadly matching IMGT annotations.

The cohort comprised 666 healthy bone marrow donors. At the time of sampling, every cohort member was nominally healthy, though immune exposures that went unrecorded were likely present. The donor was CMV seronegative and belonged to the group of more than 300 seronegative cohort members. A peripheral blood sample was provided by each donor, and peripheral blood mononuclear cells were used for TCR beta sequencing. Genomic DNA extraction from the blood cell samples was performed with the Qiagen DNeasy Blood Extraction Kit. V loses 1 base of germline sequence and J loses 6 bases, and the interval between the two ends is 10 bases. CDR1 and CDR2 were assigned from the germline V gene as KGHSH and LQKENI. CDR3 length: 14 amino acids, cysteine to phenylalanine. The kept DNA is CDR3 alone, 42 bases in frame from the first base. Remarks on this clone: No antigen is known for it. Within one base of it there is no much larger clone, and no base qualities were kept.

The library was obtained by the immunoSEQ multiplex PCR assay. A mixture of 60 forward primers for TCR Vbeta segments and 13 reverse primers for TCR Jbeta segments was used in the multiplex PCR. The CDR3 region of rearranged TCR beta genes was amplified from genomic DNA by a multiplex PCR assay. On the Illumina HiSeq System, the amplified TCR beta libraries were sequenced as 87-base-pair reads. The original pipeline was this. A later analysis tallied 75 million to 85 million unique TCR beta chains across the 666 repertoires, and some 12 million of those chains were shared by two or more donors. Raw reads were error-corrected and collapsed into unique sequences by a nearest-neighbor algorithm in which closely related sequences were merged to remove PCR and sequencing errors. Alignment of CDR3 sequences to IMGT reference sequences was used to assign V, D and J gene segments. For a sequence to be retained, a match of at least six nucleotides was required to both a V gene segment and a J gene segment. Rearrangements were classified as productive when the CDR3 lacked stop codons and remained in frame with V and J, and all other rearrangements were classified as non-productive. CDR3 was defined by IMGT convention, running from the second conserved V-encoded cysteine to the conserved J-encoded phenylalanine. The earlier analysis of 450 to 750 of the donors excluded any sequence lacking an unambiguous match to a single V gene segment. An earlier analysis of 500 to 600 of the donors classified V segments as functional when productive rearrangements were above 56.7% and as segregating when the standard deviation between donors was above 5%. A statistical classification framework was developed to diagnose cytomegalovirus status using the catalog of TCR beta chain sequences. In a later analysis, V and J genes were assigned by comparing TCR nucleotide sequences against IMGT/GENE-DB human TR gene sequences. A later analysis assigned CDR3 sequences and most-parsimonious VDJ recombination scenarios with the TCRdist pipeline. In a later analysis, each TCR beta chain was defined by its CDR3 amino acid sequence together with its V-gene family, and reads lacking a unique V-gene family were excluded. To address suspected cross-contamination and a sequencing artifact, a later analysis removed around 590 highly shared, low-generation-probability nucleotide sequences. For each public chain, a later analysis derived a clonal expansion index from normalized ranks of inferred template counts within each repertoire. In a later analysis, generation probabilities were computed with a VDJ recombination model fitted to out-of-frame rearrangements, and the resulting probabilities were checked against IGoR. In a later analysis, TCR-TCR, TCR-HLA and TCR-CMV co-occurrence was scored with hypergeometric tests, and a repertoire-size bias correction was applied to TCR pairs. In a later analysis, false discovery rates were estimated by permuting HLA or CMV assignments 20 times. In a later analysis, co-occurring TCRs were grouped using DBSCAN, and TCRdist sequence similarity was added for clustering within HLA-allele-positive subsets. For co-occurrence clustering, repertoires with fewer than 30,000 or more than 120,000 public chains were excluded, along with roughly five repertoires with anomalous nucleotide sharing. Entries here come from immuneACCESS through TCRdb and include only in-frame sequences with V and J called. Some clones fail to appear in such tables; in the studies checked, an unresolved V gene covers under half of the shortfall, and the cause of the remainder is unknown. The DNA gave D and trimming, while V, J and clone size come from that table. This sample is represented by 100,000 to 150,000 clones; over 60% of them were singletons. The top ten clones comprise roughly 5.9% of the sample.

This receptor was obtained from a woman aged 40-49 years in good health and CMV-seronegative. Rearrangement joined TRBV18 to TRBJ1-5; too little of a D gene remains to name it. Sequenced input: PBMCs. The CDR3 in this case is CASSPRGGFQPQHF. The DNA sequence is given as TGTGCCAGCTCACCACGCGGAGGATTTCAGCCCCAGCATTTT.